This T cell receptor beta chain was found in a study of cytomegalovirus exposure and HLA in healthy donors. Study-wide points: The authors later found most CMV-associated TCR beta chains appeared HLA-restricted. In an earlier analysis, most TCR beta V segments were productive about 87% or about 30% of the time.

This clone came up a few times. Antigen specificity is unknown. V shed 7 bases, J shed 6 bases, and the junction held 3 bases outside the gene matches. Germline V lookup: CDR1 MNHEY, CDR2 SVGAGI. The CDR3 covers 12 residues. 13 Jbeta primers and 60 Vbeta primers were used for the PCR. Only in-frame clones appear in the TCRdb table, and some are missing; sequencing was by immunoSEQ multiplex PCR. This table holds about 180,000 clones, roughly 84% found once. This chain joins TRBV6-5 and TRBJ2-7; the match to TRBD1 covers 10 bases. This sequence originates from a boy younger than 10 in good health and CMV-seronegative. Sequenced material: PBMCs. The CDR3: CASKRTGGEQYF. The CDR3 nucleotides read TGTGCCAGCAAAAGGACAGGGGGCGAGCAGTACTTC.